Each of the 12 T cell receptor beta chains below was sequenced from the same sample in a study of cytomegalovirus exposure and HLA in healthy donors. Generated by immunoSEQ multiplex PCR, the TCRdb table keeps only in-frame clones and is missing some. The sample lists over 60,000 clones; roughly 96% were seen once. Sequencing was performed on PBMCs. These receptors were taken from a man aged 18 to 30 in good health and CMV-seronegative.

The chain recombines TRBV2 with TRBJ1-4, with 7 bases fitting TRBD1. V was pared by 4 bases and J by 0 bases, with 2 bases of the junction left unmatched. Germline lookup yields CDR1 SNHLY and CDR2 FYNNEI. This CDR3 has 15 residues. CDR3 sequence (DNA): TGTGCCAGCAGTGCCGGGACAGCAACTAATGAAAAACTGTTTTTT. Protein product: CASSAGTATNEKLFF.

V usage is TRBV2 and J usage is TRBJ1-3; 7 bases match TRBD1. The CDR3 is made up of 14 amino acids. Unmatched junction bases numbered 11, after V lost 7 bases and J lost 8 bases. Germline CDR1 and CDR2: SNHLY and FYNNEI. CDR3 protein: CASNTPGGPHTIYF. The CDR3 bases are TGTGCCAGCAATACTCCAGGGGGTCCCCACACCATATATTTT.

CDR3: CASRGQFNQPQHF. The CDR3 nucleotides read TGTGCCAGCAGGGGACAGTTCAATCAGCCCCAGCATTTT. The gene calls are TRBV27 and TRBJ1-5; 7 positions match TRBD1. CDR3 length equals 13 residues. With 6 bases clipped from V and 3 bases from J, the junction kept 2 bases outside the gene matches. CDR1 is MNHEY, CDR2 SMNVEV, per germline (reference sequence).

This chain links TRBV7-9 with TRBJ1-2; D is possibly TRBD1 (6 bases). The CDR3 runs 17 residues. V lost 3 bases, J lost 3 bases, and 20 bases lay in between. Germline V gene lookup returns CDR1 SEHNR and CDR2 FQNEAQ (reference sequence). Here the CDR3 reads CASSFLTPGGGHYGYTF. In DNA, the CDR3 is TGTGCCAGCAGCTTTTTGACGCCGGGAGGGGGACACTATGGCTACACCTTC.

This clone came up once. The DNA for the CDR3 is TGTGCCAGCAGCACCCGGGACTCGGTATCCTACGAGCAGTACTTC. Translation gives CASSTRDSVSYEQYF. This chain links TRBV6-5 with TRBJ2-7, with a tentative D call TRBD2 (6 bases). The CDR3 length is 15 residues. V was shortened by 6 bases and J by 1 base, with 16 bases between the two germline ends. The germline V gene has CDR1 MNHEY and CDR2 SVGAGI.

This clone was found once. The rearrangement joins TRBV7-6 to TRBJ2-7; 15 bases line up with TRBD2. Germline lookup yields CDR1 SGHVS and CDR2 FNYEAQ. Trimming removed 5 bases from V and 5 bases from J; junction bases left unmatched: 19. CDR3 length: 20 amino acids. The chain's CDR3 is CASSGGGLAGGPVGVDEQYF. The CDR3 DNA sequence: TGTGCCAGCAGCGGAGGGGGACTAGCGGGGGGTCCCGTGGGGGTCGACGAGCAGTACTTC.

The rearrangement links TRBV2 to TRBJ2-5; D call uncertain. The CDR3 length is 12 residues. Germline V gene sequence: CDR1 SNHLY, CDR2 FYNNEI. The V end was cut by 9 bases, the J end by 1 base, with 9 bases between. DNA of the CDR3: TGTGCCAGTTCTAACGGCCAAGAGACCCAGTACTTC. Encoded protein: CASSNGQETQYF.

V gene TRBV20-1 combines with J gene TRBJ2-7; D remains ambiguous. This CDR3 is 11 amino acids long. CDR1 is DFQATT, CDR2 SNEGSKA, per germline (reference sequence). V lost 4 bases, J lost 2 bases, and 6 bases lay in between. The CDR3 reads CSANGPYEQYF. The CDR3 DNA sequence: TGCAGTGCTAATGGGCCCTACGAGCAGTACTTC.

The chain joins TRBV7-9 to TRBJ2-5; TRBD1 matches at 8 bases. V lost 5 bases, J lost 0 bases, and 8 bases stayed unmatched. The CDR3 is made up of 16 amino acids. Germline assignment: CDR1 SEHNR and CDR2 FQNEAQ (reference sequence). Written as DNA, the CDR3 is TGTGCCAGCAGCCCTAGACAGGGGCCATACCAAGAGACCCAGTACTTC. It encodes CASSPRQGPYQETQYF.

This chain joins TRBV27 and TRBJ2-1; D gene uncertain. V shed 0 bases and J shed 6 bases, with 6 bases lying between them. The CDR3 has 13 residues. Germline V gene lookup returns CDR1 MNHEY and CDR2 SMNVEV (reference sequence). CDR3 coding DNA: TGTGCCAGCAGTTTATCAATCGTCAATGAGCAGTTCTTC. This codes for CASSLSIVNEQFF.

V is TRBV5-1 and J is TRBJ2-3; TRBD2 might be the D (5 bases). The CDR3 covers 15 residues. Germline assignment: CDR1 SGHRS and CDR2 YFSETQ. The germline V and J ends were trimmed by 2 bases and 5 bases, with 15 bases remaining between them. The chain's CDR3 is CASSFETGSQDTQYF. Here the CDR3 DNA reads TGCGCCAGCAGCTTCGAGACGGGGAGTCAAGATACGCAGTATTTT.

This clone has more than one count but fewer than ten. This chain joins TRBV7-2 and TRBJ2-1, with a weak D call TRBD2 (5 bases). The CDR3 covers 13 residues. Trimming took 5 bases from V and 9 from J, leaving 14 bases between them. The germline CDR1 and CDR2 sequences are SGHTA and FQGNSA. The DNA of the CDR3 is TGTGCCAGCAGCGCGGGCCGAGAAGGTGAGCAGTTCTTC. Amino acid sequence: CASSAGREGEQFF.